This T cell receptor beta chain was captured by sequencing in a study of blood T cells in healthy people across ages. General study findings and limits: The diversity estimates, figures obtained from one million T cells, were considered underestimates. Per million T cells, the diversity of TCR beta decreased roughly linearly as age advanced.

As regards this clonotype: The antigen is unknown.

The use of a sample-barcoded 5' primer and a J-beta primer mix characterized a second PCR of roughly 6 to 11 cycles. A template-switch adaptor containing 12 random nucleotides labeled each cDNA molecule. TCRdb used MiXCR to reprocess the 5' RACE reads, holding one entry per CDR3 protein. The sample consists of about 680,000 distinct CDR3 sequences, approximately 49% of them appearing once. The trim removed 0 bases at V and 6 bases at J, leaving 5 bases unmatched. Germline assignment: CDR1 DFQATT and CDR2 SNEGSKA (reference sequence). The CDR3 extends over 15 amino acids. The sequence derives from a woman aged 55-75 years in good health. Sequencing was performed on blood. The chain couples TRBV20-1 to TRBJ2-3; 11 nucleotides match TRBD2. The CDR3 DNA follows: TGCAGTGCTAGAGATCCTACTAGCGGGAGTGATACGCAGTATTTT. Protein sequence: CSARDPTSGSDTQYF.